One and the same sample provided the 7 T cell receptor beta chains below, sequenced in a study of monozygotic twins with cystic fibrosis. Some clones are missing from TCRdb's copy, which holds only in-frame ones; the method was immunoSEQ multiplex PCR. Counted here are more than 15,000 clones, about 90% occurring once; the ten biggest clones make up around 1.6%. The specimen sequenced was blood. These receptors were taken from a girl aged 2 to 10 with cystic fibrosis.

The genes are TRBV29-1 and TRBJ1-2; 7 bases are a match to TRBD1. The CDR3 sequence is 13 residues long. The ends lost 7 bases at V and 2 bases at J; junction bases unmatched: 7. Germline V lookup: CDR1 SQVTM, CDR2 ANQGSEA. CDR3 coding DNA: TGCAGCGCTCGGACAGGAGGAAACTATGGCTACACCTTC. It specifies CSARTGGNYGYTF.

V usage is TRBV6-1 and J usage is TRBJ2-3; the D gene is possibly TRBD1 (6 bases). V was trimmed by 7 bases and J by 6 bases, leaving 20 bases between them. CDR3 length: 15 amino acids. Germline V gene lookup returns CDR1 MNHNS and CDR2 SASEGT. The CDR3 DNA follows: TGTGCCAGCATATTTTGGGGTCAGGGGTGGGATACGCAGTATTTT. This gives the protein CASIFWGQGWDTQYF.

The gene calls are TRBV14 and TRBJ2-5, with unresolved D. The ends were cut back, 0 bases at V and 7 bases at J, with 9 bases in the middle. The CDR3 is made up of 13 amino acids. The germline gives CDR1 SGHDN, CDR2 FVKESK. The CDR3 DNA sequence: TGTGCCAGCAGCCAAGATGTTCGGGCGACCCAGTACTTC. Translating gives CASSQDVRATQYF.

The CDR3 reads CASSLSGDTEAFF. CDR3 DNA sequence: TGTGCCAGCAGCTTATCAGGGGACACTGAAGCTTTCTTT. The chain has TRBV7-2 and TRBJ1-1; D might be TRBD1 (6 bases). Germline CDR1 and CDR2: SGHTA and FQGNSA. Deletions cut 2 bases from V and 3 bases from J, with 7 bases between. This CDR3 has 13 residues.

The chain joins TRBV10-1 to TRBJ2-1; TRBD1 matches 9 bases. Looked up from germline, CDR1 is WNHNN and CDR2 is SYGVQD (reference sequence). The trim removed 2 bases at V and 4 bases at J, leaving 3 bases unmatched. This CDR3 contains 15 residues. In DNA form, the CDR3 reads TGCGCCAGCAGTGAGGGGACAGGGTTATACAATGAGCAGTTCTTC. Protein product: CASSEGTGLYNEQFF.

The chain combines TRBV13 with TRBJ1-2; 12 bases line up with TRBD1. Per the germline V gene, CDR1 is PRHDT and CDR2 is FYEKMQ (reference sequence). This CDR3 is built from 15 residues. Unmatched junction bases numbered 10, after V lost 4 bases and J lost 10 bases. CDR3 sequence reads: CASSSTGTGGKDYTF. CDR3 coding DNA: TGTGCCAGCAGCTCTACCGGGACAGGGGGCAAGGACTACACCTTC. Full variable domain (remainder filled in from reference TRBV13 and TRBJ1-2): AAGVIQSPRHLIKEKRETATLKCYPIPRHDTVYWYQQGPGQDPQFLISFYEKMQSDKGSIPDRFSAQQFSDYHSELNMSSLELGDSALYFCASSSTGTGGKDYTFGSGTRLTVV.

The genes are TRBV6-6 and TRBJ1-1, with unresolved D. V was shortened by 6 bases and J by 6 bases, with 20 bases between the two germline ends. CDR3 size: 15 residues. Per the germline V gene, CDR1 is MNHNY and CDR2 is SVGAGI (reference sequence). This chain's CDR3 is CASSYGLGMLPEAFF. Here the CDR3 DNA reads TGTGCCAGCAGCTATGGACTGGGTATGCTGCCTGAAGCTTTCTTT.